The sequence of this T cell receptor (beta chain) was determined in a study of blood T cell repertoires in COVID-19. At the level of the study: Samples came from the United States, Italy and Spain, spanning acute and convalescent COVID-19. The cDNA or gDNA used as material had been derived from T cells, B-cell-depleted T cells, or PBMCs.

Per the study methods: How many nucleated cells were present was estimated from reference gene primer amplification. Profiling relied on immunoSEQ multiplex PCR, and the TCRdb table lists in-frame clones only, not all of them. D and trimming were read from the DNA, whereas the V and J calls and clone size are those reported in that table. The data contain 150,000 to 200,000 clones, around 85% of them singletons. This CDR3 is 15 amino acids long. V was pared by 5 bases and J by 1 base, with 3 bases of the junction left unmatched. Germline V gene sequence: CDR1 WSHSY, CDR2 SAAADI. The TCR originated in a man older than 75 with COVID-19, enrolled during active disease. V is TRBV10-2 and J is TRBJ2-1, with 9 bases lining up with TRBD2. The source material was peripheral blood. The DNA of the CDR3 is TGCGCCAGCAGTCCGAGCGGGGGGTCCTACAATGAGCAGTTCTTC. Amino acids: CASSPSGGSYNEQFF.